This TCR beta chain was observed in a study of blood T cell repertoires in COVID-19. Assay used: immunoSEQ multiplex PCR; TCRdb lists only in-frame clones, some missing. This sample has 200,000 to 250,000 clones, with roughly 80% found just once. This CDR3 has 15 residues. The trim removed 4 bases at V and 0 bases at J, leaving 3 bases unmatched. Germline V gene data show CDR1 as LGHDT and CDR2 as YNNKEL (reference sequence). For this clone: Different DNA sequences within this sample yield the same CDR3.

The genes are TRBV3-1 (or the pseudogene TRBV3-2) and TRBJ1-2, with TRBD1 matching over 9 bases. The TCR sequence derives from an older woman who had recovered from COVID-19. The sequenced material came from peripheral blood. CDR3 region: CASSPRDRANYGYTF. The CDR3 coding sequence is TGTGCCAGCAGCCCCCGGGACAGGGCTAACTATGGCTACACCTTC.